These 25 T cell receptor beta chains were all obtained from the same sample, sequenced in a study of T-cell reconstitution after alpha-beta-depleted transplantation in children. The library targeted TCRbeta and was prepared with unique molecular identifiers. MiXCR, run by TCRdb on the PCR reads, gives a single entry per CDR3 protein. The repertoire includes around 270,000 distinct CDR3 sequences, around 10% of them detected once, and around 7.5% sits in the top ten. Here the sequenced sample was PBMCs, taken before TCRalphabeta/CD19-depleted stem cell transplant. The receptors originated from a boy younger than two with acute myeloid leukemia, due to receive a stem cell transplant.

A few counts support this clonotype. The genes are TRBV7-2 and TRBJ2-1; TRBD2 aligns across 9 bases. The CDR3 consists of 17 residues. V shed 5 bases, J shed 9 bases, and the junction held 17 bases outside the gene matches. Looked up from germline, CDR1 is SGHTA and CDR2 is FQGNSA. This CDR3 is CASSLIARWREGGEQFF. Written as DNA, the CDR3 is TGTGCCAGCAGCCTCATCGCTCGGTGGCGGGAGGGGGGTGAGCAGTTCTTC.

The chain couples TRBV28 to TRBJ1-2; possibly TRBD1 for D (5 bases). The CDR3 loop spans 12 amino acids. The V end lost 1 base, the J end lost 7 bases, and 7 bases lay between the germline ends. The germline V gene encodes CDR1 MDHEN and CDR2 SYDVKM. CDR3 nucleotide sequence: TGTGCCAGCAGTTTATTGGGGGTTGGCTACACCTTC. Encoded protein: CASSLLGVGYTF.

Only one count was recorded for this clonotype. The chain couples TRBV5-8 to TRBJ2-2; D remains ambiguous. V lost 2 bases and J 1 base, leaving 15 bases between the germline ends. CDR1 SGHTS and CDR2 YDEGEE come from the germline V gene. This CDR3 has 17 residues. The CDR3 spells CASSFPSLDKNTGELFF. The CDR3 bases are TGTGCCAGCAGCTTTCCCTCCCTCGACAAGAACACCGGGGAGCTGTTTTTT.

In its sample, this clonotype was seen many times. The CDR3 DNA follows: TGTGCCAGCAGCCCCCGACGGAGCCCCTACGAGCAGTACTTC. It specifies CASSPRRSPYEQYF. This chain uses TRBV5-6 with TRBJ2-7; D call uncertain. The CDR3 is 14 amino acids. In germline, CDR1 is SGHDT, CDR2 YYEEEE. Trimming removed 4 bases from V and 2 bases from J, with 13 bases in between.

This clonotype has ten or more counts. The gene calls are TRBV20-1 and TRBJ2-3; 7 nucleotides agree with TRBD2. Unmatched junction bases numbered 5, after V lost 3 bases and J lost 2 bases. Germline lookup yields CDR1 DFQATT and CDR2 SNEGSKA (reference sequence). This CDR3 comprises 14 residues. The CDR3, as DNA: TGCAGTGCTAGCTCTAGCGGCCTCACAGATACGCAGTATTTT. Translated: CSASSSGLTDTQYF.

In its sample, this clonotype was seen many times. The rearrangement uses TRBV5-1 and TRBJ2-3; the D is unclear. Germline-derived CDR1 and CDR2 are SGHRS and YFSETQ. CDR3 length: 11 residues. Trimming shortened V by 1 base and J by 7 bases, and 4 bases separated the two germline ends. The CDR3 loop is CASSLMYTQYF. CDR3 nucleotides: TGCGCCAGCAGCTTGATGTATACGCAGTATTTT.

In this sample, this clonotype turned up a few times. The chain has TRBV4-1 and TRBJ2-3; TRBD2 agrees at 7 bases. Germline values: CDR1 MGHRA, CDR2 YSYEKL. There are 19 residues in the CDR3. J was trimmed by 0 bases and V by 0 bases; bases with no gene match: 12. CDR3 in amino acids: CASSQDRGLVLPSTDTQYF. CDR3 nucleotide sequence: TGCGCCAGCAGCCAAGACAGAGGACTAGTGTTGCCTAGCACAGATACGCAGTATTTT.

About this clonotype: A much larger clone differs by one base, so this may be a read error. The chain joins TRBV20-1 to TRBJ1-4, with a possible D match to TRBD1 (5 bases). Germline CDR1 is DFQATT and CDR2 is SNEGSKA (reference sequence). CDR3 length equals 13 residues. Here the CDR3 DNA reads TGCAGAGCTAGAGTACCAGGGTTGGAAAAACTGTTTTTT. Its translation is CRARVPGLEKLFF.

V is TRBV20-1 and J is TRBJ2-2, with TRBD2 matching over 7 bases. The V and J ends lost 3 bases and 0 bases, in that order; junction bases with no gene match: 4. The CDR3 runs 15 residues. CDR1 DFQATT and CDR2 SNEGSKA come from the germline V gene (reference sequence). CDR3 sequence reads: CSASQSGTNTGELFF. DNA for the CDR3: TGCAGTGCTAGCCAAAGCGGGACGAACACCGGGGAGCTGTTTTTT.

This clonotype was seen ten or more times. V usage is TRBV28 and J usage is TRBJ2-7; D not certain. Trimming removed 5 bases at V and 8 bases at J, with 13 bases between. There are 12 residues in the CDR3. Germline lookup yields CDR1 MDHEN and CDR2 SYDVKM. The CDR3 nucleotides are TGTGCCAGCAGTGCCCCTGGATACCAGCAGTACTTC. Translated, it gives CASSAPGYQQYF.

This clonotype has at least ten counts. The junction does not match germline at one end; this may be a read error. V gene TRBV11-2 combines with J gene TRBJ2-7; D tentatively reads TRBD1 or TRBD2 (5 bases each). There are 14 residues in the CDR3. Germline CDR1 is SGHAT and CDR2 is FQNNGV. The DNA for the CDR3 is TGTGCCAGAAGCTTGGGGACGGAAACTTACGAGCAGTACTTC. Translated, it gives CARSLGTETYEQYF.

This clonotype was observed at least ten times. The rearrangement joins TRBV12-3 or TRBV12-4 to TRBJ2-1, with D possibly matching TRBD2 (5 bases). The CDR3 has 12 amino acids. Between the trimmed V and J ends, which lost 3 bases and 10 bases, there was a span of 10 bases. The CDR3 nucleotides are TGTGCCAGCAGTTTTATGCCGGGAGAGCAGTTCTTC. Amino acid sequence: CASSFMPGEQFF.

This clonotype has ten or more counts. J is TRBJ2-5 and V is TRBV28; TRBD2 agrees at 7 bases. Germline V gene data show CDR1 as MDHEN and CDR2 as SYDVKM. The CDR3 extends over 16 amino acids. The V segment lost 1 base and the J segment 5 bases; nucleotides outside the gene matches: 10. For the CDR3, the DNA is TGTGCCAGCAGTTTATCGGGGAGGGGACGTCGGGAGACCCAGTACTTC. This gives the protein CASSLSGRGRRETQYF.

This chain links TRBV5-4 with TRBJ2-1; 10 bases line up with TRBD2. The J segment lost 0 bases and the V segment lost 1 base, leaving 13 bases of the junction unmatched. Per the germline V gene, CDR1 is SGHNT and CDR2 is YYREEE (reference sequence). The CDR3 is made up of 20 amino acids. CDR3 coding DNA: TGTGCCAGCAGCTTGACGTCGTGGCTAGCGGGAGTACGCTCCTACAATGAGCAGTTCTTC. It translates to CASSLTSWLAGVRSYNEQFF. Full variable domain (remainder filled in from reference TRBV5-4 and TRBJ2-1): ETGVTQSPTHLIKTRGQQVTLRCSSQSGHNTVSWYQQALGQGPQFIFQYYREEENGRGNFPPRFSGLQFPNYSSELNVNALELDDSALYLCASSLTSWLAGVRSYNEQFFGPGTRLTVL.

There are many counts of this clonotype. The gene calls are TRBV20-1 and TRBJ2-7; tentative D call: TRBD2 (5 bases). CDR3 length equals 15 residues. Germline CDR1 reads DFQATT; CDR2 reads SNEGSKA (reference sequence). The V end was cut by 0 bases, the J end by 0 bases, with 12 bases between. This CDR3 reads CSARDSELSSYEQYF. Written as DNA, the CDR3 is TGCAGTGCTAGAGATAGCGAACTGAGCTCCTACGAGCAGTACTTC.

This sequence joins TRBV20-1 and TRBJ2-7; maybe TRBD1 (6 bases). Germline assignment: CDR1 DFQATT and CDR2 SNEGSKA (reference sequence). V lost 3 bases and J 3 bases, leaving 12 bases between the germline ends. The CDR3 has 13 residues. This chain's CDR3 is CSASVGANYEQYF. CDR3 nucleotide sequence: TGCAGTGCTAGCGTGGGGGCGAACTACGAGCAGTACTTC.

This clonotype was seen at least ten times. The V call is TRBV27, the J call TRBJ1-4, with 7 bases lining up with TRBD1. The germline V gene encodes CDR1 MNHEY and CDR2 SMNVEV (reference sequence). The CDR3 consists of 13 residues. The junction had 6 bases not matched to a gene; V was cut back by 6 bases and J by 8 bases. CDR3 loop: CASRRQGLEKLFF. The CDR3 coding sequence is TGTGCCAGCAGGAGACAGGGTTTGGAAAAACTGTTTTTT.

This clonotype was counted at least ten times. The rearrangement joins TRBV10-3 to TRBJ1-1; D ambiguous. Trimming stripped 5 bases from V and 0 bases from J, with 16 bases between. The germline CDR1 and CDR2 sequences are ENHRY and SYGVKD. This CDR3 has 16 amino acids. CDR3 protein: CAISLRMVEVNTEAFF. CDR3 DNA sequence: TGTGCCATCAGTCTGAGAATGGTGGAGGTGAACACTGAAGCTTTCTTT.

This clonotype was observed at least ten times. The CDR3 nucleotides are TGCGCCAGCAGCTTGGGGGACATCACCTACGAGCAGTACTTC. This gives the protein CASSLGDITYEQYF. The chain joins TRBV5-1 to TRBJ2-7; D is possibly TRBD1 (6 bases). Per the germline V gene, CDR1 is SGHRS and CDR2 is YFSETQ. V shed 0 bases and J shed 2 bases, with 9 bases lying between them. This CDR3 comprises 14 residues.

This clonotype turned up a few times. The chain joins TRBV12-3 or TRBV12-4 to TRBJ1-6; no reliable D call. V was trimmed by 5 bases and J by 6 bases, leaving 17 bases between them. The CDR3 covers 16 residues. CDR3 sequence: CASSPAVRQVNSPLHF. The CDR3 bases are TGTGCCAGCAGTCCCGCGGTTCGGCAGGTTAATTCACCCCTCCACTTT.

This clonotype was seen ten or more times. The CDR3 DNA is TGCAGCGTTACAGGGACGCTTACGGAGACCCAGTACTTC. It encodes CSVTGTLTETQYF. The V gene is TRBV29-1, the J gene TRBJ2-5, with D possibly matching TRBD1 (6 bases). The CDR3 totals 13 residues. The ends were cut back, 5 bases at V and 5 bases at J, with 15 bases in the middle. Germline V gene lookup returns CDR1 SQVTM and CDR2 ANQGSEA. The full variable domain, its missing parts supplied by reference TRBV29-1 and TRBJ2-5, is SAVISQKPSRDICQRGTSLTIQCQVDSQVTMMFWYRQQPGQSLTLIATANQGSEATYESGFVIDKFPISRPNLTFSTLTVSNMSPEDSSIYLCSVTGTLTETQYFGPGTRLLVL.

The sample holds many counts of this clonotype. The rearrangement links TRBV7-6 to TRBJ2-3; D may be TRBD2 (6 bases). CDR3 length equals 16 residues. Germline assignment: CDR1 SGHVS and CDR2 FNYEAQ. V gave up 1 base and J gave up 6 bases, with 17 bases separating them. The CDR3 sequence is CASSLVSGLTADTQYF. The CDR3 DNA reads TGTGCCAGCAGCTTAGTATCTGGACTAACAGCCGATACGCAGTATTTT.

The chain has TRBV12-3 or TRBV12-4 and TRBJ2-5; tentative D call: TRBD1 (6 bases). CDR3 size: 16 residues. Trimming pared 6 bases from V and 4 bases from J, leaving 21 bases between. The CDR3 spells CASSPTGTQVGETQYF. In nucleotides, the CDR3 is TGTGCCAGCAGCCCTACAGGGACCCAAGTCGGAGAGACCCAGTACTTC.

This clonotype has ten or more counts. The genes are TRBV20-1 and TRBJ2-7, with TRBD2 matching 7 bases. This CDR3 is 12 amino acids long. V dropped 5 bases and J dropped 0; count of bases not matched to a gene: 1. The germline V gene encodes CDR1 DFQATT and CDR2 SNEGSKA (reference sequence). The CDR3 nucleotides read TGCAGTGCTCGGACTAGCTCCTACGAGCAGTACTTC. Translated, it gives CSARTSSYEQYF.

Many counts were recorded for this clonotype. The chain employs TRBV5-1 and TRBJ2-5; possibly TRBD2 for D (7 bases). CDR1 is SGHRS, CDR2 YFSETQ, per germline. This CDR3 spans 15 amino acids. V lost 1 base and J 3 bases, leaving 13 bases between the germline ends. CDR3 nucleotide sequence: TGCGCCAGCAGCTTGAACGGGGGGCCTGAAGAGACCCAGTACTTC. Its protein product is CASSLNGGPEETQYF. The variable domain in full, completed from reference TRBV5-1 and TRBJ2-5, reads KAGVTQTPRYLIKTRGQQVTLSCSPISGHRSVSWYQQTPGQGLQFLFEYFSETQRNKGNFPGRFSGRQFSNSRSEMNVSTLELGDSALYLCASSLNGGPEETQYFGPGTRLLVL.